Detailed here is one T cell receptor beta chain. Profiling relied on immunoSEQ multiplex PCR, and the TCRdb table lists in-frame clones only, not all of them. The repertoire includes 45,000 or so clones, 55% to 80% of them detected once, and roughly 3.5% sits in the top ten. The data derive from a study of radiotherapy plus CTLA-4 blockade in lung cancer. Germline-derived CDR1 and CDR2 are SGDLS and YYNGEE. This CDR3 contains 16 residues. The ends lost 2 bases at V and 9 bases at J; junction bases unmatched: 10. The receptor's source is a human donor with non-small cell lung cancer who had a complete response to radiotherapy plus ipilimumab. The chain uses TRBV9 and TRBJ2-1; 11 nucleotides match TRBD2. The input for sequencing was peripheral blood, taken from a patient treated with radiotherapy plus ipilimumab. CDR3 sequence: CASSVLPGTSGFEQFF. The CDR3 nucleotides are TGTGCCAGCAGCGTCCTGCCAGGGACTAGCGGTTTTGAGCAGTTCTTC.